Given below is one T cell receptor beta chain in context. The antigen is undetermined. Just one base apart from a much larger clone, this may be a read error. The template, roughly 0.45 ug total RNA, yielded TCR beta cDNA made with a constant-region primer. Libraries for TCR beta were built through three nested multiplex PCR rounds, which together made up a slightly modified ARM-PCR procedure. It was with TRBV1-TRBV30 forward primers and a C-beta reverse primer that the first two PCR rounds were run, at roughly 10 cycles each. TCRdb re-called the multiplex PCR reads with MiXCR, one entry per CDR3 protein. The repertoire holds hundreds of thousands of distinct CDR3 sequences, with roughly 60% as singletons. This sample was included in a study of tumor-infiltrating lymphocytes in primary liver carcinoma. Germline DNA was extracted too, while blood RNA derived from unsorted whole blood. Study-level points and caveats: Tumor top-250-clone fractions significantly exceeded those of blood (p = 0.039).

V lost 1 base and J lost 3, with 19 bases in between. CDR1 is LGHNA, CDR2 YNFKEQ, per germline. The CDR3 extends over 18 amino acids. The clonotype was recovered from a woman aged 30 to 39 with primary liver carcinoma and hepatitis B virus infection. V and J are TRBV4-2 and TRBJ2-4; D tentatively reads TRBD1 or TRBD2 (6 bases each). The sample consisted of peripheral blood. The CDR3, as DNA: TGTGCCAGCAGCCAAGTTGGAGGGGGGACATGGATCAAAAACATTCAGTACTTC. Amino acid sequence: CASSQVGGGTWIKNIQYF.